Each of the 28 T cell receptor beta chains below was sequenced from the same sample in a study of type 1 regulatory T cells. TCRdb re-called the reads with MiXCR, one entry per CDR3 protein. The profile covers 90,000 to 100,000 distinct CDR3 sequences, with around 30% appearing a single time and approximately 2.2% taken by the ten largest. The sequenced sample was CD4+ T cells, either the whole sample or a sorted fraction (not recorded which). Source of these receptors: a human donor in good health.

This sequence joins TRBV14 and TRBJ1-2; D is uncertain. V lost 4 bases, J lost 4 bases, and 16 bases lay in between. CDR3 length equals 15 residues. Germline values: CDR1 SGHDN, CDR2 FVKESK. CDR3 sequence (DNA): TGTGCCAGCAGCCCTAACCCCCGGGAGGTCTATGGCTACACCTTC. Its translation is CASSPNPREVYGYTF.

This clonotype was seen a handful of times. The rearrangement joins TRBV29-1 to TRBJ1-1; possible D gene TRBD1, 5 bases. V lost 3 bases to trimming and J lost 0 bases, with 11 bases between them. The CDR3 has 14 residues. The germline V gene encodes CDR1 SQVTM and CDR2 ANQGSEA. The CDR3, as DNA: TGCAGCGTTGACAGGGCCGGAATGAACACTGAAGCTTTCTTT. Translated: CSVDRAGMNTEAFF.

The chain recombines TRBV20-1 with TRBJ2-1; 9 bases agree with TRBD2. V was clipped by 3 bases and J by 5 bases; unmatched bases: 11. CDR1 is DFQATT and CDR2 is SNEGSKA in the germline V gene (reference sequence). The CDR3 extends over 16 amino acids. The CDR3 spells CSASDPWAGGDNEQFF. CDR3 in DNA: TGCAGTGCTAGTGACCCTTGGGCGGGAGGGGACAATGAGCAGTTCTTC.

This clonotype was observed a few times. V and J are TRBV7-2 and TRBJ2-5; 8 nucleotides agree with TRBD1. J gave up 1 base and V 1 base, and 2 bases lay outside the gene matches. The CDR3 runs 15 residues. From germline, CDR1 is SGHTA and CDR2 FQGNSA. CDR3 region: CASSLVGQAQETQYF. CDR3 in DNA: TGTGCCAGCAGCTTAGTGGGACAGGCCCAAGAGACCCAGTACTTC.

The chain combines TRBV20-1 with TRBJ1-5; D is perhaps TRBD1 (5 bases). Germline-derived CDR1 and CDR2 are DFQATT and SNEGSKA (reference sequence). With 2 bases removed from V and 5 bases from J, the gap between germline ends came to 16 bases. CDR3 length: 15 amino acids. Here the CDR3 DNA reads TGCAGTGCTAGACTTCCGCTGGGGGGGGATCAGCCCCAGCATTTT. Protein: CSARLPLGGDQPQHF.

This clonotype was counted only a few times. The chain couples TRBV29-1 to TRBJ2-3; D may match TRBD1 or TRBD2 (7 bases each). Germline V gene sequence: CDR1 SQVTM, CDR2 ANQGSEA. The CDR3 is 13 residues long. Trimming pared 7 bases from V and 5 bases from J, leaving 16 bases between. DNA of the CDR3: TGCAGCGGTAGGGAGGGGGCGCGAGATACGCAGTATTTT. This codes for CSGREGARDTQYF.

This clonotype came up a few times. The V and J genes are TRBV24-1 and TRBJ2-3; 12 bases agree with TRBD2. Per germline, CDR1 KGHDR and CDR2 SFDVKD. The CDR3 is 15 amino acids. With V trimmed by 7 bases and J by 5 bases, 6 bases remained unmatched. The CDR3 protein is CATSELAGGRDTQYF. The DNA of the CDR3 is TGTGCCACCAGCGAACTAGCGGGAGGACGAGATACGCAGTATTTT.

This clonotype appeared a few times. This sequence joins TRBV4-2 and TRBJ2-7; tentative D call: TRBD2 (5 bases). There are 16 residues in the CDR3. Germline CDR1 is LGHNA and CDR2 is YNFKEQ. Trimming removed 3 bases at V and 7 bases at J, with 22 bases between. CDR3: CASSHPQDSGSIEQYF. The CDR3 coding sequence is TGTGCCAGCAGCCACCCTCAGGACTCCGGTAGCATAGAGCAGTACTTC.

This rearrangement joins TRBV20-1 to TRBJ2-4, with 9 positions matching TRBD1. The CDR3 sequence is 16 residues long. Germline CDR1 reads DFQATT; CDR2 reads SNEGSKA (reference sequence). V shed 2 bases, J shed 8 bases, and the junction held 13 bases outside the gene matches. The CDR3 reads CSARHPTGGAEDIQYF. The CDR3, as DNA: TGCAGTGCTAGACACCCCACAGGGGGCGCGGAGGACATTCAGTACTTC.

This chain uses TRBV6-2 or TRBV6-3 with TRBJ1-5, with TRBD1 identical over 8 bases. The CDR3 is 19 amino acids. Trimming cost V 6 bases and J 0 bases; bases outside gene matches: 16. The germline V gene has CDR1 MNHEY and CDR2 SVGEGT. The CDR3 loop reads CASSVASGTGRYSNQPQHF. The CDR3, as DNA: TGTGCCAGCAGCGTTGCATCCGGGACAGGTCGATATAGCAATCAGCCCCAGCATTTT.

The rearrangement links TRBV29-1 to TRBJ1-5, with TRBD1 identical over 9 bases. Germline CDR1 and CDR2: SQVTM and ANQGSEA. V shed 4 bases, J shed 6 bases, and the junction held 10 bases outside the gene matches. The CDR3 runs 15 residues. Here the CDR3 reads CSVGGDRAQGQPQHF. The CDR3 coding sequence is TGCAGCGTTGGAGGGGACAGGGCGCAGGGTCAGCCCCAGCATTTT.

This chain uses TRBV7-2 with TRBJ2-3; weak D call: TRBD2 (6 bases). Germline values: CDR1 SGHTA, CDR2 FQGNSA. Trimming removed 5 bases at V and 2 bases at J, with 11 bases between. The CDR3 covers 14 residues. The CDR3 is CASSGRDSTDTQYF. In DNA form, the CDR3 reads TGTGCCAGCAGCGGGCGGGACTCCACAGATACGCAGTATTTT.

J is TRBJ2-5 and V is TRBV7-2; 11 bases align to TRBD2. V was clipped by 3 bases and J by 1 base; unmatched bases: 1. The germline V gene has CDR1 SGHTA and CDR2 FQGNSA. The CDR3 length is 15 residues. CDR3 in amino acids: CASSFGTSGQETQYF. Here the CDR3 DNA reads TGTGCCAGCAGCTTTGGGACTAGCGGCCAAGAGACCCAGTACTTC.

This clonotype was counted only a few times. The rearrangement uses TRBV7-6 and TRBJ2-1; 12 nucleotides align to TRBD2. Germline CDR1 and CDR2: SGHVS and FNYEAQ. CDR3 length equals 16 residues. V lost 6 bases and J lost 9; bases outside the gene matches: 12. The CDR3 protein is CASSPNLAGGGGEQFF. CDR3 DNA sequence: TGTGCCAGCAGTCCCAATCTAGCGGGAGGGGGCGGTGAGCAGTTCTTC.

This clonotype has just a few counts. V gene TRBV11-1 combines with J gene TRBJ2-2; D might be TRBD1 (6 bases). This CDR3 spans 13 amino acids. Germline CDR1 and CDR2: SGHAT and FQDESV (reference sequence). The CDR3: CATGQTNTGELFF. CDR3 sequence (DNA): TGTGCAACGGGACAAACGAACACCGGGGAGCTGTTTTTT.

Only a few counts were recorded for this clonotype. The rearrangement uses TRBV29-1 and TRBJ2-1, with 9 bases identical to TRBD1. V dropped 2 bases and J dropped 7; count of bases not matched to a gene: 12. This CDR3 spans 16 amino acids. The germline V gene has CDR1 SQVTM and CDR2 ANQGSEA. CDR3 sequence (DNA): TGCAGCGTTGAATTAGGGTGGACAGGGGTGAGTAATGAGCAGTTCTTC. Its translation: CSVELGWTGVSNEQFF.

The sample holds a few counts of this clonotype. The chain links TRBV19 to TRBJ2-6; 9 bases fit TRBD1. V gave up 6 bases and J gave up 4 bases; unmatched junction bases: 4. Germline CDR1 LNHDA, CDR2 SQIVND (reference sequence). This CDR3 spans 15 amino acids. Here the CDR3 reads CASRQGARGANVLTF. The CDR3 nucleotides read TGTGCCAGTAGACAGGGGGCGCGAGGGGCCAACGTCCTGACTTTC.

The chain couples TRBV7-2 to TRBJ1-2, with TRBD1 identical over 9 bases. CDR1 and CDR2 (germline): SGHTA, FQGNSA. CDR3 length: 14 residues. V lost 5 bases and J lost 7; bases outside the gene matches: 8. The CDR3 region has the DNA TGTGCCAGCAGCCCGGGACAGGGAGTTCGTGGCTACACCTTC. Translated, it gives CASSPGQGVRGYTF.

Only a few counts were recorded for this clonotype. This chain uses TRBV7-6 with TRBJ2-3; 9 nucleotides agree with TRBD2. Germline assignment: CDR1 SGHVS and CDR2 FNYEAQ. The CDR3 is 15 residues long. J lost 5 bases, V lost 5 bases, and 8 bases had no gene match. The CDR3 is CASSITSGPIDTQYF. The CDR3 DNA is TGTGCCAGCAGCATTACTAGCGGGCCCATAGATACGCAGTATTTT.

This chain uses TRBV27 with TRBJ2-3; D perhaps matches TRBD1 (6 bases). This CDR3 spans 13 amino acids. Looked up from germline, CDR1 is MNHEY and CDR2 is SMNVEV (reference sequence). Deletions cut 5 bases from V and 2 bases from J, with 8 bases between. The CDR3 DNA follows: TGTGCCAGCAGTACAGGGTTCACAGATACGCAGTATTTT. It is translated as CASSTGFTDTQYF.

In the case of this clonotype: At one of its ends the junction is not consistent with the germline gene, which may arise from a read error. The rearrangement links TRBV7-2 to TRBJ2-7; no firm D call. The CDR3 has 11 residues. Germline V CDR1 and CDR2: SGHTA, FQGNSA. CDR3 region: CVSSLWVEQYF. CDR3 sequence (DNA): TGTGTCAGCAGCTTATGGGTCGAGCAGTACTTC.

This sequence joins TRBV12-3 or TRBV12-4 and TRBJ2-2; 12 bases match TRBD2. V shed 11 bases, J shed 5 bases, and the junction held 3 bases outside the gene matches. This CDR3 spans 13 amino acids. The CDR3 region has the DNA TGTGCCGGACTAGCGGGACGAACCGGGGAGCTGTTTTTT. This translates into CAGLAGRTGELFF.

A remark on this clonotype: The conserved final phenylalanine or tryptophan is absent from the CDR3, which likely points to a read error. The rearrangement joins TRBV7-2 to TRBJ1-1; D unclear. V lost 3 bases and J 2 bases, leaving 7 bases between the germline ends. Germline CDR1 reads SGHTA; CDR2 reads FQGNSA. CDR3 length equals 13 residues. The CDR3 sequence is CASSFTVNTEAFL. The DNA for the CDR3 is TGTGCCAGCAGCTTTACAGTTAACACTGAAGCTTTCCTT.

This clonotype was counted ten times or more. The CDR3 is CASGSKTDTQYF. CDR3 bases: TGTGCCAGCGGGAGTAAGACAGATACGCAGTATTTT. This rearrangement joins TRBV3-1 to TRBJ2-3, with D possibly being TRBD2 (5 bases). Germline CDR1 LGHDT, CDR2 YNNKEL (reference sequence). Trimming took off 8 bases at V and 3 bases at J, with 9 bases between the two ends. The CDR3 spans 12 residues.

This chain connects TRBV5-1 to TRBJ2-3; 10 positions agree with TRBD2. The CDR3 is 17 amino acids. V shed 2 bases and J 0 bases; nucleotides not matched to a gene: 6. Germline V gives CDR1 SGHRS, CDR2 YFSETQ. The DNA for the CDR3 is TGCGCCAGCAGCTTTTGGACTAGCGGAGCTAGCACAGATACGCAGTATTTT. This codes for CASSFWTSGASTDTQYF. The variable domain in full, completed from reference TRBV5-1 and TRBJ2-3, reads KAGVTQTPRYLIKTRGQQVTLSCSPISGHRSVSWYQQTPGQGLQFLFEYFSETQRNKGNFPGRFSGRQFSNSRSEMNVSTLELGDSALYLCASSFWTSGASTDTQYFGPGTRLTVL.

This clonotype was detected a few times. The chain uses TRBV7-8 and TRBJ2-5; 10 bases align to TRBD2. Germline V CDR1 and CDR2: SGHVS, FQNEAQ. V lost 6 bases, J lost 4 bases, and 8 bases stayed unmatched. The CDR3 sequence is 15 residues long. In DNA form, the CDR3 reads TGTGCCAGCAGGTTACGGACTAGCGGTGGAGAGACCCAGTACTTC. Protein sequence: CASRLRTSGGETQYF.

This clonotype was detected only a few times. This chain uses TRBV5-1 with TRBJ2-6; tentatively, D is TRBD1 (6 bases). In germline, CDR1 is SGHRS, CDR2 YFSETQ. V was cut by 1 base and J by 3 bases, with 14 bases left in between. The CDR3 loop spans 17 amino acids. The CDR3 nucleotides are TGCGCCAGCAGCTTGCCAGGGGAAAGCTTTGGGGCCAACGTCCTGACTTTC. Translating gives CASSLPGESFGANVLTF.

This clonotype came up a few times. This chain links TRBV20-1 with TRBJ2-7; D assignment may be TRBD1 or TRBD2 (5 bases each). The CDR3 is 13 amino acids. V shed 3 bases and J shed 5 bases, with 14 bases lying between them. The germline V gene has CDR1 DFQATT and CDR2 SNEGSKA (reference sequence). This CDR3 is CSARGQGVNEQYF. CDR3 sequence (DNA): TGCAGTGCTAGGGGGCAGGGAGTGAACGAGCAGTACTTC.